The 6 T cell receptor beta chains reported below all come from one sample, sequenced in a study of blood T cell repertoires in COVID-19. Libraries were prepared by immunoSEQ multiplex PCR; TCRdb keeps only in-frame clonotypes and omits some of them. The table has around 500,000 clones, more than 75% seen once. The source material was PBMCs or T cells enriched from blood (not recorded which). These receptors originate from a woman between 40 and 50 years old who had recovered from COVID-19.

The J gene is TRBJ2-7, the V gene TRBV14; D is unresolved. V lost 4 bases to trimming and J lost 3 bases, with 7 bases between them. The CDR3 spans 12 residues. CDR1 is SGHDN, CDR2 FVKESK, per germline. The CDR3 DNA sequence: TGTGCCAGCAGCCTAGACCGCTACGAGCAGTACTTC. Protein: CASSLDRYEQYF.

The chain employs TRBV27 and TRBJ2-1; D possibly corresponds to TRBD1 (6 bases). From germline, CDR1 is MNHEY and CDR2 SMNVEV (reference sequence). The CDR3 consists of 15 residues. Trimming shortened V by 9 bases and J by 5 bases, and 20 bases separated the two germline ends. The CDR3 coding sequence is TGTGCCAGTCACAGAGGGGTGGGGGACAACAATGAGCAGTTCTTC. It is translated as CASHRGVGDNNEQFF.

The CDR3 sequence is CASSGGGSLGETQYF. The CDR3 region has the DNA TGTGCCAGCAGTGGCGGGGGTAGCCTGGGAGAGACCCAGTACTTC. This rearrangement joins TRBV2 to TRBJ2-5, with 7 bases identical to TRBD2. With V trimmed by 4 bases and J by 4 bases, 9 bases remained unmatched. This CDR3 spans 15 amino acids. Germline CDR1 is SNHLY and CDR2 is FYNNEI.

The chain carries TRBV27 and TRBJ2-2, with D unresolved. V lost 7 bases and J 5 bases, leaving 11 bases between the germline ends. Looked up from germline, CDR1 is MNHEY and CDR2 is SMNVEV (reference sequence). The length of the CDR3 is 13 residues. CDR3 nucleotides: TGTGCCAGCAACAGTCTACAAACCGGGGAGCTGTTTTTT. Protein sequence: CASNSLQTGELFF.

The sample holds a few counts of this clone. The rearrangement links TRBV18 to TRBJ1-3; possible D gene TRBD1, 6 bases. Looked up from germline, CDR1 is KGHSH and CDR2 is LQKENI. The CDR3 spans 15 residues. Trimming stripped 3 bases from V and 3 bases from J, with 12 bases between. The CDR3 nucleotides are TGTGCCAGCTCACCTAGGCAGGGGTTTGGAAACACCATATATTTT. Translated, it gives CASSPRQGFGNTIYF. The full variable domain, its missing parts supplied by reference TRBV18 and TRBJ1-3, is NAGVMQNPRHLVRRRGQEARLRCSPMKGHSHVYWYRQLPEEGLKFMVYLQKENIIDESGMPKERFSAEFPKEGPSILRIQQVVRGDSAAYFCASSPRQGFGNTIYFGEGSWLTVV.

This chain uses TRBV19 with TRBJ2-5; possibly TRBD2 for D (5 bases). Germline V lookup: CDR1 LNHDA, CDR2 SQIVND (reference sequence). V was clipped by 4 bases and J by 2 bases, with 11 bases between them. The CDR3 spans 14 residues. The CDR3 DNA reads TGTGCCAGTAGTACCCCTGGAGGACAAGAGACCCAGTACTTC. This gives the protein CASSTPGGQETQYF.